The 8 T cell receptor beta chains below come from one sample, sequenced in a study of blood T cell repertoires in COVID-19. Here immunoSEQ multiplex PCR was the method, and the copy in TCRdb shows in-frame clones only, minus some. The table has about 180,000 clones, 86% seen once; the top ten hold around 20%. The sequenced sample was peripheral blood. These receptors were collected from a man between 65 and 85 years old with active or convalescent COVID-19.

V is TRBV18 and J is TRBJ2-1, with D maybe TRBD1 (5 bases). The germline CDR1 and CDR2 sequences are KGHSH and LQKENI. This CDR3 is 12 amino acids long. V was cut by 3 bases and J by 8 bases, with 8 bases left in between. CDR3 loop: CASSPTTDEQFF. CDR3 nucleotide sequence: TGTGCCAGCTCACCTACGACAGATGAGCAGTTCTTC.

The V call is TRBV19, the J call TRBJ1-2; TRBD1 matches at 7 bases. Germline assignment: CDR1 LNHDA and CDR2 SQIVND (reference sequence). J lost 2 bases, V lost 7 bases, and 10 bases had no gene match. The CDR3 spans 15 residues. This chain's CDR3 is CASTTIWDSNYGYTF. The CDR3 DNA reads TGTGCCAGTACCACGATTTGGGACAGCAACTATGGCTACACCTTC.

The chain links TRBV12-3 or TRBV12-4 to TRBJ2-1; 7 bases fit TRBD2. Losses at the gene ends were 8 bases for V and 10 bases for J; bases not matched to a gene: 5. The CDR3 is 11 amino acids. CDR3 nucleotides: TGTGCCAGCCGGGACTACATCGAGCAGTTCTTC. Translated: CASRDYIEQFF.

The chain has TRBV4-1 and TRBJ2-2; possibly TRBD1 for D (6 bases). This CDR3 has 14 amino acids. Trimming took off 6 bases at V and 1 base at J, with 9 bases between the two ends. CDR1 and CDR2 from the germline V gene are MGHRA and YSYEKL. The CDR3 here is CASRGAVNTGELFF. Written as DNA, the CDR3 is TGCGCCAGCAGGGGGGCTGTGAACACCGGGGAGCTGTTTTTT.

The chain recombines TRBV18 with TRBJ1-2; D unclear. V dropped 3 bases and J dropped 4 bases, with 12 bases sitting between them. The CDR3 totals 14 residues. CDR1 KGHSH and CDR2 LQKENI come from the germline V gene. This chain's CDR3 is CASSPQESTYGYTF. CDR3 coding DNA: TGTGCCAGCTCACCCCAGGAAAGCACCTATGGCTACACCTTC.

This chain connects TRBV4-2 to TRBJ2-3; 7 bases match TRBD2. V shed 0 bases, J shed 0 bases, and the junction held 3 bases outside the gene matches. Germline values: CDR1 LGHNA, CDR2 YNFKEQ. The CDR3 is 16 residues long. This CDR3 reads CASSQEGGSSTDTQYF. The DNA of the CDR3 is TGTGCCAGCAGCCAAGAGGGCGGGAGTAGCACAGATACGCAGTATTTT.

This clone has a handful of counts. The chain uses TRBV3-1 (or the pseudogene TRBV3-2) and TRBJ1-6; D gene uncertain. Germline V gene lookup returns CDR1 LGHDT and CDR2 YNNKEL (reference sequence). Trimming shortened V by 5 bases and J by 4 bases, and 9 bases separated the two germline ends. This CDR3 spans 14 amino acids. This CDR3 is CASSGWEYNSPLHF. DNA of the CDR3: TGTGCCAGCAGCGGGTGGGAGTATAATTCACCCCTCCACTTT.

This clone occurred once. This sequence joins TRBV7-9 and TRBJ2-5; 7 bases agree with TRBD1. V dropped 11 bases and J dropped 5; count of bases not matched to a gene: 11. CDR1 is SEHNR, CDR2 FQNEAQ, per germline (reference sequence). The CDR3 is 13 amino acids. The DNA of the CDR3 is TGTGCCTATACAGACAGGGTGATGGAGACCCAGTACTTC. It specifies CAYTDRVMETQYF.